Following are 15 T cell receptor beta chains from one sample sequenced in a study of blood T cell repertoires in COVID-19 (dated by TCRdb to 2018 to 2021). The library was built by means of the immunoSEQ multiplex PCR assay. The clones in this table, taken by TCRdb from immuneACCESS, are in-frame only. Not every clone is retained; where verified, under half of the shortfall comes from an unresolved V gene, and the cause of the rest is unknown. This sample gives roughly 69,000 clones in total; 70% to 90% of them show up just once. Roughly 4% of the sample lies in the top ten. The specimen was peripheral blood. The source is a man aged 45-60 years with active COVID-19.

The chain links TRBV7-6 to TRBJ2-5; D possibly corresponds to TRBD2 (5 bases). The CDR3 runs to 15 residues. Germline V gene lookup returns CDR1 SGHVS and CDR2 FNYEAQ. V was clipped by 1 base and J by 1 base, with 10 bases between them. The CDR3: CASSLESGSQETQYF. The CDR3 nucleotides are TGTGCCAGCAGCTTAGAATCGGGGAGCCAAGAGACCCAGTACTTC.

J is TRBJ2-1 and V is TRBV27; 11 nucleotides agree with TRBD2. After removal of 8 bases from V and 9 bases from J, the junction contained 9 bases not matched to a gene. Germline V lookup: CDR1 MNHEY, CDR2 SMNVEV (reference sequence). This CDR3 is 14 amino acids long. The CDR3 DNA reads TGTGCCAGCCGCGGGCTAGCGGGAGGCCTTGAGCAGTTCTTC. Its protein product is CASRGLAGGLEQFF.

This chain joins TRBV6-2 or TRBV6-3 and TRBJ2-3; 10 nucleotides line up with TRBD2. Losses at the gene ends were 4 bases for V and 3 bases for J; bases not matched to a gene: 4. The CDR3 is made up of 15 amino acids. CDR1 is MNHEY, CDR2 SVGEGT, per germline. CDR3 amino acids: CASSSLAGATDTQYF. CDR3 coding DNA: TGTGCCAGCAGTTCCCTAGCGGGAGCGACAGATACGCAGTATTTT.

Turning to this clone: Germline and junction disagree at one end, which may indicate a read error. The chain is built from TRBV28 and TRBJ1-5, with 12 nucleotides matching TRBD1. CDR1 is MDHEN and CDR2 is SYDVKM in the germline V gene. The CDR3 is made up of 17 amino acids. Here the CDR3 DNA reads TGTGCCAGCAGAGCTCCGACCGGGACAGGGGGCAACCAGCCCCAGCATTTT. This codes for CASRAPTGTGGNQPQHF.

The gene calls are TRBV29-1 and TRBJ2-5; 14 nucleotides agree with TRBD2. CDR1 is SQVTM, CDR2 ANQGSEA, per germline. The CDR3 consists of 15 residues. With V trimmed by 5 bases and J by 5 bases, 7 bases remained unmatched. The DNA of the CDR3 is TGCAGCGTTCCCCGACTAGCGGGAGGGGGGGAGACCCAGTACTTC. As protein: CSVPRLAGGGETQYF. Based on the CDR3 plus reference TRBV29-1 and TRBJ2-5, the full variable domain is SAVISQKPSRDICQRGTSLTIQCQVDSQVTMMFWYRQQPGQSLTLIATANQGSEATYESGFVIDKFPISRPNLTFSTLTVSNMSPEDSSIYLCSVPRLAGGGETQYFGPGTRLLVL.

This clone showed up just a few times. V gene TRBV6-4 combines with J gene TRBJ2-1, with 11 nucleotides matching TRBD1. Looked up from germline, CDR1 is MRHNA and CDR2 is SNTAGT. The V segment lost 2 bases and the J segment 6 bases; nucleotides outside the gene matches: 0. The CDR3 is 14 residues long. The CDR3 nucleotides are TGTGCCAGCAGTGACGGGACAGGGGGCAATGAGCAGTTCTTC. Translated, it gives CASSDGTGGNEQFF.

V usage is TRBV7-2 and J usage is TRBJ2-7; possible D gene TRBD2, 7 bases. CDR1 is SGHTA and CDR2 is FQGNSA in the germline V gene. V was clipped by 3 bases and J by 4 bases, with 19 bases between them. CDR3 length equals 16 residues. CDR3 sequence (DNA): TGTGCCAGCAGCTTTGGGGGGGGGCGCCTCCCTTACGAGCAGTACTTC. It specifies CASSFGGGRLPYEQYF. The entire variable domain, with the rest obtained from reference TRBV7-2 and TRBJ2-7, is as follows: GAGVSQSPSNKVTEKGKDVELRCDPISGHTALYWYRQSLGQGLEFLIYFQGNSAPDKSGLPSDRFSAERTGGSVSTLTIQRTQQEDSAVYLCASSFGGGRLPYEQYFGPGTRLTVT.

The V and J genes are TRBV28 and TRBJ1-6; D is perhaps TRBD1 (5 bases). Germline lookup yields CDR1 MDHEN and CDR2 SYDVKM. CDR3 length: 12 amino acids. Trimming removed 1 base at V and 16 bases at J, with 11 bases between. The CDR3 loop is CASSLYRDWLHF. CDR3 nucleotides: TGTGCCAGCAGTTTATATCGGGACTGGCTCCACTTT. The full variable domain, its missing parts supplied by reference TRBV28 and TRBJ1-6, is DVKVTQSSRYLVKRTGEKVFLECVQDMDHENMFWYRQDPGLGLRLIYFSYDVKMKEKGDIPEGYSVSREKKERFSLILESASTNQTSMYLCASSLYRDWLHFGNGTRLTVT.

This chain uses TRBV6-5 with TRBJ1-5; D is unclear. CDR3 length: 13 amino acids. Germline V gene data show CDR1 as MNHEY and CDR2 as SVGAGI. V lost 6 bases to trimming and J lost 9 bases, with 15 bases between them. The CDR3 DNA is TGTGCCAGCAGGCCGACTCCCAGTGGGCCCCAGCATTTT. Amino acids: CASRPTPSGPQHF.

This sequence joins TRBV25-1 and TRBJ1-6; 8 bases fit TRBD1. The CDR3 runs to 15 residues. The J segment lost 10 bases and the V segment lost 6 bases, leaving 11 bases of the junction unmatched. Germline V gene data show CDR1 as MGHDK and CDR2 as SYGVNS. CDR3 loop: CASSAQTGVYSPLHF. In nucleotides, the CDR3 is TGTGCCAGCAGCGCGCAGACAGGGGTCTACTCACCCCTCCACTTT.

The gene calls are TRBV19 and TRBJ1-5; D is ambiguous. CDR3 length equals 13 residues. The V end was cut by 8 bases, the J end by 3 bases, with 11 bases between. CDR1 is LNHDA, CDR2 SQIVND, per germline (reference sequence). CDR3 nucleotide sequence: TGTGCCAGTTCGAGACTTATCAATCAGCCCCAGCATTTT. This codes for CASSRLINQPQHF. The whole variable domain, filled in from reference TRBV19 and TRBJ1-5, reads DGGITQSPKYLFRKEGQNVTLSCEQNLNHDAMYWYRQDPGQGLRLIYYSQIVNDFQKGDIAEGYSVSREKKESFPLTVTSAQKNPTAFYLCASSRLINQPQHFGDGTRLSIL.

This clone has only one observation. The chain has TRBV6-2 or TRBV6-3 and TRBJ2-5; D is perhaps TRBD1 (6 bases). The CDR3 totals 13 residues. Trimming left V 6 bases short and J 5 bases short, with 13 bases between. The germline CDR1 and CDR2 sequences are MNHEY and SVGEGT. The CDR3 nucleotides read TGTGCCAGCAGCACCGGAAGGGGGGAGACCCAGTACTTC. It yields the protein CASSTGRGETQYF.

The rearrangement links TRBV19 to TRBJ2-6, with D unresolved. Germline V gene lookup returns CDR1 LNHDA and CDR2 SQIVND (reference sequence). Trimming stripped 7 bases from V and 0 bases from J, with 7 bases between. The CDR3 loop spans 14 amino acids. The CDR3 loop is CASMSGSGANVLTF. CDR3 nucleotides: TGTGCCAGTATGTCGGGCTCTGGGGCCAACGTCCTGACTTTC.

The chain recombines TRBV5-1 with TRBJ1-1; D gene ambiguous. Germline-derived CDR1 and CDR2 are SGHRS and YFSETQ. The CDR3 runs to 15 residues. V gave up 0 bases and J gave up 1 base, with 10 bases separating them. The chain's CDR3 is CASSLVLGGNTEAFF. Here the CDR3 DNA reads TGCGCCAGCAGCTTGGTGTTGGGAGGGAACACTGAAGCTTTCTTT. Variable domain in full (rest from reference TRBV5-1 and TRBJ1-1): KAGVTQTPRYLIKTRGQQVTLSCSPISGHRSVSWYQQTPGQGLQFLFEYFSETQRNKGNFPGRFSGRQFSNSRSEMNVSTLELGDSALYLCASSLVLGGNTEAFFGQGTRLTVV.

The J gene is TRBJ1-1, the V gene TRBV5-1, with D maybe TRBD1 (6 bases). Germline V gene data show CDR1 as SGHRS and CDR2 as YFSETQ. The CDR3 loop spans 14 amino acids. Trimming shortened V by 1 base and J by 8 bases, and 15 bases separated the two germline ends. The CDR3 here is CASSLIGTNLEAFF. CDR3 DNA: TGCGCCAGCAGCTTGATCGGGACAAACCTAGAAGCTTTCTTT.